The next 23 T cell receptor beta chains were all read from a single sample in a study of blood T cell repertoires in COVID-19. The table came from immunoSEQ multiplex PCR; TCRdb's copy has only in-frame clones and leaves some out. The sample shows roughly 290,000 clones, around 85% of them seen only once. The specimen was PBMCs or T cells enriched from blood (not recorded which). Receptors were obtained from a woman aged 25 to 39 who had recovered from COVID-19.

The chain links TRBV7-6 to TRBJ2-7, with TRBD2 identical over 10 bases. This CDR3 has 17 amino acids. V shed 1 base and J 3 bases; nucleotides not matched to a gene: 9. CDR1 is SGHVS, CDR2 FNYEAQ, per germline. The DNA for the CDR3 is TGTGCCAGCAGCTTAGACATTCCTAGCGGGGGAAGCTACGAGCAGTACTTC. This translates into CASSLDIPSGGSYEQYF.

Ten or more counts support this clone. The J gene is TRBJ1-3, the V gene TRBV15, with 7 bases that match TRBD1. Losses at the gene ends were 4 bases for V and 4 bases for J; bases not matched to a gene: 10. CDR3 length: 16 residues. CDR1 and CDR2 from the germline V gene are LNHNV and YYDKDF (reference sequence). The CDR3 DNA reads as TGTGCCACCAGCACCGTCGTGGGACAGACAGGAAACACCATATATTTT. It yields the protein CATSTVVGQTGNTIYF.

The rearrangement uses TRBV5-6 and TRBJ2-7, with D possibly matching TRBD1 (6 bases). Germline V lookup: CDR1 SGHDT, CDR2 YYEEEE. With 3 bases removed from V and 1 base from J, the gap between germline ends came to 11 bases. CDR3 length: 14 residues. CDR3 in DNA: TGTGCCAGCAGCTACCCCGACAGGTCCTACGAGCAGTACTTC. This gives the protein CASSYPDRSYEQYF.

The V and J genes are TRBV11-2 and TRBJ2-7; maybe TRBD1 (5 bases). The CDR3 length is 15 residues. V was clipped by 2 bases and J by 2 bases, with 13 bases between them. Germline values: CDR1 SGHAT, CDR2 FQNNGV. The CDR3 protein is CASSLIQVAPYEQYF. In DNA form, the CDR3 reads TGTGCCAGCAGCTTAATACAGGTGGCCCCCTACGAGCAGTACTTC.

The chain uses TRBV6-1 and TRBJ2-1; D not certain. CDR1 and CDR2 from the germline V gene are MNHNS and SASEGT. Trimming cost V 4 bases and J 3 bases, with 22 bases left between them. The CDR3 consists of 18 residues. The CDR3 reads CASSAPSHSPVGYNEQFF. The CDR3, as DNA: TGTGCCAGCAGTGCACCCAGTCATTCCCCAGTTGGCTACAATGAGCAGTTCTTC.

This chain joins TRBV5-6 and TRBJ1-5; TRBD1 aligns across 10 bases. The CDR3 is 15 amino acids. J gave up 4 bases and V 4 bases, and 5 bases lay outside the gene matches. Germline V gives CDR1 SGHDT, CDR2 YYEEEE. The CDR3 loop is CASSSDRGLNQPQHF. For the CDR3, the DNA is TGTGCCAGCAGCAGTGACAGGGGGCTTAATCAGCCCCAGCATTTT.

This clone showed up just a few times. V usage is TRBV5-4 and J usage is TRBJ1-1, with D hard to call. Trimming shortened V by 2 bases and J by 1 base, and 6 bases separated the two germline ends. The CDR3 extends over 13 amino acids. Per the germline V gene, CDR1 is SGHNT and CDR2 is YYREEE (reference sequence). The DNA for the CDR3 is TGTGCCAGCAGCTTATTTCAGAACACTGAAGCTTTCTTT. This translates into CASSLFQNTEAFF.

Here the CDR3 DNA reads TGTGCCAGTAGTATCCAATCGGACAGCCCCTATGGCTACACCTTC. It encodes CASSIQSDSPYGYTF. The V call is TRBV19, the J call TRBJ1-2; D possibly corresponds to TRBD1 (6 bases). Trimming shortened V by 3 bases and J by 4 bases, and 15 bases separated the two germline ends. Germline V gene lookup returns CDR1 LNHDA and CDR2 SQIVND (reference sequence). The CDR3 totals 15 residues.

V gene TRBV18 combines with J gene TRBJ1-2, with TRBD1 matching over 7 bases. Germline values: CDR1 KGHSH, CDR2 LQKENI. The CDR3 consists of 16 residues. V gave up 3 bases and J gave up 6 bases; unmatched junction bases: 13. The CDR3, as DNA: TGTGCCAGCTCACCGTCAGGCGACAGGGCTGTCGATGGCTACACCTTC. Amino acid sequence: CASSPSGDRAVDGYTF.

The chain combines TRBV11-2 with TRBJ2-2, with D perhaps matching TRBD1 (5 bases). The CDR3 totals 16 residues. The V gene's germline CDR1 is SGHAT and CDR2 FQNNGV. V lost 1 base to trimming and J lost 6 bases, with 15 bases between them. The CDR3 here is CASSLVVRVFAGELFF. The DNA for the CDR3 is TGTGCCAGCAGCTTAGTTGTCAGGGTCTTTGCCGGGGAGCTGTTTTTT.

This chain joins TRBV7-9 and TRBJ2-7, with 9 bases fitting TRBD1. Germline lookup yields CDR1 SEHNR and CDR2 FQNEAQ (reference sequence). The junction had 10 bases not matched to a gene; V was cut back by 7 bases and J by 3 bases. This CDR3 is 15 amino acids long. Written as DNA, the CDR3 is TGTGCCAGCACCGACGCCGGGACAGGGAACTACGAGCAGTACTTC. It codes for CASTDAGTGNYEQYF.

This clone was detected only once. Distinct nucleotide sequences in the sample also encode this CDR3. This sequence joins TRBV28 and TRBJ1-2, with 8 bases aligning to TRBD1. The CDR3 runs to 12 residues. Germline CDR1 reads MDHEN; CDR2 reads SYDVKM. J gave up 7 bases and V 5 bases, and 3 bases lay outside the gene matches. The CDR3 DNA sequence: TGTGCCAGCAGTCTAGGACAGGGTGGCTACACCTTC. This encodes CASSLGQGGYTF.

The rearrangement uses TRBV11-2 and TRBJ2-1; TRBD2 agrees at 11 bases. Germline trimming cut 11 bases from V and 4 bases from J; bases unmatched to any gene: 1. CDR3 length: 12 residues. Germline lookup yields CDR1 SGHAT and CDR2 FQNNGV. The CDR3 sequence: CAGTSGYNEQFF. The CDR3, as DNA: TGTGCCGGGACTAGCGGTTACAATGAGCAGTTCTTC.

The gene calls are TRBV30 and TRBJ1-6; D remains unclear. Germline lookup yields CDR1 GTSNPN and CDR2 SVGIG (reference sequence). The ends were cut back, 4 bases at V and 5 bases at J, with 9 bases in the middle. The CDR3 spans 13 residues. This chain's CDR3 is CAWNQGDNSPLHF. CDR3 nucleotides: TGTGCCTGGAACCAAGGAGATAATTCACCCCTCCACTTT.

This clone was counted a single time. The chain is built from TRBV5-1 and TRBJ2-5, with 7 nucleotides matching TRBD2. Germline V gene sequence: CDR1 SGHRS, CDR2 YFSETQ. The CDR3 runs 13 residues. Trimming cost V 4 bases and J 5 bases; bases outside gene matches: 5. The DNA of the CDR3 is TGCGCCAGCAGCAGGCCCGGGAGGGAGACCCAGTACTTC. Translation gives CASSRPGRETQYF.

This chain links TRBV7-9 with TRBJ2-7; possible D gene TRBD1, 6 bases. V lost 5 bases to trimming and J lost 1 base, with 15 bases between them. Germline V gene data show CDR1 as SEHNR and CDR2 as FQNEAQ (reference sequence). The CDR3 is 15 residues long. The CDR3 reads CASSPTETGSYEQYF. The CDR3 nucleotides read TGTGCCAGCAGCCCGACCGAGACAGGTTCCTACGAGCAGTACTTC.

The chain joins TRBV5-1 to TRBJ1-1; D remains unclear. Trimming cost V 4 bases and J 0 bases, with 10 bases left between them. Looked up from germline, CDR1 is SGHRS and CDR2 is YFSETQ. The CDR3 consists of 14 residues. The CDR3 here is CASSREDLNTEAFF. The CDR3 DNA is TGCGCCAGCAGCAGAGAGGACTTGAACACTGAAGCTTTCTTT.

The chain carries TRBV4-2 and TRBJ1-1; maybe TRBD1 (5 bases). Looked up from germline, CDR1 is LGHNA and CDR2 is YNFKEQ. Trimming removed 5 bases from V and 8 bases from J, with 15 bases in between. The CDR3 length is 13 residues. The CDR3 DNA reads TGTGCCAGCAGCTCGAGCGGGGCCCGGGAAGCTTTCTTT. Protein product: CASSSSGAREAFF.

Points on this clone: This specimen includes other DNA sequences encoding the same CDR3. This chain connects TRBV7-2 to TRBJ2-1, with 13 bases matching TRBD2. Germline lookup yields CDR1 SGHTA and CDR2 FQGNSA. The length of the CDR3 is 15 residues. V lost 5 bases and J lost 4; bases outside the gene matches: 2. In DNA form, the CDR3 reads TGTGCCAGCAGCCGGACTAGCGGGGGATACAATGAGCAGTTCTTC. This gives the protein CASSRTSGGYNEQFF. The variable domain in full, with the rest retrieved from reference TRBV7-2 and TRBJ2-1, is GAGVSQSPSNKVTEKGKDVELRCDPISGHTALYWYRQSLGQGLEFLIYFQGNSAPDKSGLPSDRFSAERTGGSVSTLTIQRTQQEDSAVYLCASSRTSGGYNEQFFGPGTRLTVL.

The chain has TRBV6-6 and TRBJ2-7; 7 bases fit TRBD2. The length of the CDR3 is 13 residues. Germline CDR1 is MNHNY and CDR2 is SVGAGI (reference sequence). Unmatched junction bases numbered 7, after V lost 6 bases and J lost 5 bases. The DNA of the CDR3 is TGTGCCAGCAGACGGACTAGTCCTCACGAGCAGTACTTC. This encodes CASRRTSPHEQYF.

Of note for this clone: Other DNA sequences from this sample encode an identical CDR3 as well. The chain employs TRBV11-1 and TRBJ2-1; TRBD1 agrees at 10 bases. J was trimmed by 6 bases and V by 5 bases; bases with no gene match: 4. In germline, CDR1 is SGHAT, CDR2 FQDESV (reference sequence). The CDR3 is 14 residues long. CDR3 nucleotide sequence: TGTGCCAGCAGCCCACGGGACAGGGGCAATGAGCAGTTCTTC. Residues: CASSPRDRGNEQFF.

The chain uses TRBV12-3 or TRBV12-4 and TRBJ1-3; tentative D call: TRBD1 (5 bases). The CDR3 loop spans 12 amino acids. V gave up 10 bases and J gave up 4 bases, with 11 bases separating them. CDR3 in amino acids: CATRGRGNTIYF. DNA of the CDR3: TGTGCCACCCGGGGGAGGGGAAACACCATATATTTT.

V and J are TRBV28 and TRBJ2-1; D is perhaps TRBD1 (5 bases). CDR3 length: 15 amino acids. The germline CDR1 and CDR2 sequences are MDHEN and SYDVKM. V lost 5 bases and J lost 4, with 15 bases in between. For the CDR3, the DNA is TGTGCCAGCAGTAGGATTAGGGGAAATTACAATGAGCAGTTCTTC. This gives the protein CASSRIRGNYNEQFF. The variable domain in full, completed from reference TRBV28 and TRBJ2-1, reads DVKVTQSSRYLVKRTGEKVFLECVQDMDHENMFWYRQDPGLGLRLIYFSYDVKMKEKGDIPEGYSVSREKKERFSLILESASTNQTSMYLCASSRIRGNYNEQFFGPGTRLTVL.